This TCR beta chain was identified during a study of cytomegalovirus exposure and HLA in healthy donors. The PCR ran on 60 Vbeta and 13 Jbeta primers. Sequenced by immunoSEQ multiplex PCR; TCRdb stores in-frame clones only, minus some. The specimen's table records approximately 120,000 clones. With regard to this clone: The antigen remains undetermined.

The donors (healthy individuals) were bone marrow donors. Trimming shortened V by 2 bases and J by 1 base, and 7 bases separated the two germline ends. This CDR3 has 14 residues. Germline assignment: CDR1 SGHRS and CDR2 YFSETQ. The study, taken as a whole, reports: In vitro experiments confirmed that three CMV-associated chains were specific for CMV antigens.

This rearrangement joins TRBV5-1 to TRBJ1-5; D is uncertain. The sequence was collected from a young man in good health and CMV-seronegative. Sequencing was carried out using PBMCs. CDR3: CASSFLPSNQPQHF. The CDR3 DNA reads TGCGCCAGCAGCTTCCTCCCCAGCAATCAGCCCCAGCATTTT.